The 26 T cell receptor beta chains below all came from one sample that was sequenced in a study of T cells after yellow fever vaccination. TCRdb fed the 5' RACE reads into MiXCR, producing one record per CDR3 protein. Counted here are under 200,000 distinct CDR3 sequences, approximately 6.7% occurring once; the ten biggest clones make up under 3%. The input for sequencing was CD4+ T cells sorted from PBMCs, taken 4 to 5 days after the first yellow fever vaccination. These receptors came from a man younger than 35 who received the YFV17D yellow fever vaccine.

This clonotype has just a few counts. V gene TRBV28 combines with J gene TRBJ2-7; D may be TRBD1 (5 bases). Germline values: CDR1 MDHEN, CDR2 SYDVKM. The CDR3 consists of 14 residues. V was trimmed by 3 bases and J by 4 bases, leaving 13 bases between them. CDR3 DNA sequence: TGTGCCAGCAGTTTGGTAGGGGCTGGATACGAGCAGTACGTC. This encodes CASSLVGAGYEQYV.

In its sample, this clonotype was seen many times. The chain recombines TRBV9 with TRBJ2-5; 8 bases align to TRBD1. The CDR3 extends over 16 amino acids. Trimming removed 0 bases from V and 5 bases from J; junction bases left unmatched: 9. Germline V gene lookup returns CDR1 SGDLS and CDR2 YYNGEE. CDR3 DNA: TGTGCCAGCAGCGTAGCGCCGGACAGGGCGGGGGAGACCCAGTACTTC. Amino acids: CASSVAPDRAGETQYF.

This clonotype was detected a few times. The chain carries TRBV6-1 and TRBJ1-3; no firm D call. Germline V gene lookup returns CDR1 MNHNS and CDR2 SASEGT. This CDR3 spans 14 amino acids. V gave up 2 bases and J gave up 4 bases, with 9 bases separating them. This CDR3 is CASSELYSGNTIYF. CDR3 nucleotide sequence: TGTGCCAGCAGTGAATTGTACAGCGGAAACACCATATATTTT.

The chain links TRBV5-1 to TRBJ2-2, with TRBD1 identical over 8 bases. V lost 2 bases, J lost 3 bases, and 6 bases stayed unmatched. The V gene's germline CDR1 is SGHRS and CDR2 YFSETQ. The CDR3 sequence is 16 residues long. CDR3 bases: TGCGCCAGCAGCTTACCGGGACAGGCGTACACCGGGGAGCTGTTTTTT. Translation gives CASSLPGQAYTGELFF.

This clonotype showed up many times. The V gene is TRBV7-9, the J gene TRBJ1-6; TRBD1 aligns across 9 bases. The CDR3 is made up of 15 amino acids. Germline trimming cut 2 bases from V and 9 bases from J; bases unmatched to any gene: 5. Per the germline V gene, CDR1 is SEHNR and CDR2 is FQNEAQ (reference sequence). The CDR3 here is CASSLMGQGGSPLHF. Here the CDR3 DNA reads TGTGCCAGCAGCTTAATGGGACAGGGTGGTTCACCCCTCCACTTT.

V and J are TRBV28 and TRBJ2-1, with 7 bases aligning to TRBD2. The V gene's germline CDR1 is MDHEN and CDR2 SYDVKM. With V trimmed by 6 bases and J by 3 bases, 8 bases remained unmatched. The CDR3 has 15 residues. Here the CDR3 DNA reads TGTGCCAGCAGATCCCCCGGGGGGTTCTACAATGAGCAGTTCTTC. Amino acids: CASRSPGGFYNEQFF.

This clonotype was observed many times. The chain combines TRBV21-1 with TRBJ2-5; TRBD1, the table's D call, lacks a check against the DNA. TRBV21-1 is shown as a pseudogene. This CDR3 contains 12 residues. The DNA for the CDR3 is TGTGCCAGCAGTTGGACAATTGAGACCCAGTACTTC. Amino acid sequence: CASSWTIETQYF.

The chain employs TRBV4-2 and TRBJ2-1; TRBD1 or TRBD2 may be the D gene (5 bases each). Trimming removed 5 bases from V and 8 bases from J, with 16 bases in between. This CDR3 contains 14 residues. CDR1 is LGHNA and CDR2 is YNFKEQ in the germline V gene. The CDR3 spells CASSRDQAFDEQFF. The DNA for the CDR3 is TGTGCCAGCAGCAGGGACCAAGCTTTCGATGAGCAGTTCTTC.

Comments on this clonotype: The junction and the germline gene differ at one end; a read error may be behind it. This rearrangement joins TRBV27 to TRBJ2-2, with a tentative D call TRBD2 (5 bases). CDR1 and CDR2 from the germline V gene are MNHEY and SMNVEV (reference sequence). The CDR3 extends over 15 amino acids. This CDR3 is CASSLSRRGTGELFF. As DNA, the CDR3 is TGTGCCAGCAGTCTATCCCGTCGGGGCACCGGGGAGCTGTTTTTT.

This clonotype has a handful of counts. The chain uses TRBV6-2 or TRBV6-3 and TRBJ1-5; D perhaps matches TRBD1 (5 bases). V lost 7 bases and J lost 2, with 15 bases in between. The CDR3 is made up of 15 amino acids. Germline CDR1 reads MNHEY; CDR2 reads SVGEGT. The CDR3 nucleotides are TGTGCCAGCAATACCAGGGCTGGGGGCAATCAGCCCCAGCATTTT. Translation gives CASNTRAGGNQPQHF.

This clonotype was counted a few times. The rearrangement links TRBV28 to TRBJ2-6; D perhaps matches TRBD1 (6 bases). V gave up 7 bases and J gave up 1 base, with 11 bases separating them. In germline, CDR1 is MDHEN, CDR2 SYDVKM. CDR3 length equals 15 residues. In nucleotides, the CDR3 is TGTGCCAGCACCCTTAGGGGGTCTGGGGCCAACGTCCTGACTTTC. This sequence encodes CASTLRGSGANVLTF.

This clonotype was observed at least ten times. This chain connects TRBV12-3 or TRBV12-4 to TRBJ2-2; D might be TRBD2 (5 bases). The CDR3 loop spans 15 amino acids. V gave up 3 bases and J gave up 7 bases, with 15 bases separating them. CDR3 amino acids: CASSFSRERNGELFF. The CDR3 DNA is TGTGCCAGCAGTTTTTCTCGGGAACGTAACGGGGAGCTGTTTTTT.

This clonotype was recorded a few times. The chain has TRBV11-3 and TRBJ2-1; 12 bases agree with TRBD2. Germline CDR1 is SGHNT and CDR2 is YENEEA. The CDR3 totals 16 residues. V was pared by 4 bases and J by 6 bases, with 7 bases of the junction left unmatched. CDR3 residues: CASSSDLAGGANEQFF. CDR3 DNA: TGTGCCAGCAGCTCAGACCTAGCGGGGGGGGCCAATGAGCAGTTCTTC. Full variable domain (missing parts from reference TRBV11-3 and TRBJ2-1): EAGVVQSPRYKIIEKKQPVAFWCNPISGHNTLYWYLQNLGQGPELLIRYENEEAVDDSQLPKDRFSAERLKGVDSTLKIQPAELGDSAVYLCASSSDLAGGANEQFFGPGTRLTVL.

The CDR3 region is CASSTGGGDYGYTF. The CDR3, as DNA: TGCGCCAGCAGCACTGGGGGGGGCGACTATGGCTACACCTTC. V is TRBV5-1 and J is TRBJ1-2; D may be TRBD1 (6 bases). Trimming stripped 4 bases from V and 3 bases from J, with 13 bases between. The CDR3 spans 14 residues. Germline CDR1 reads SGHRS; CDR2 reads YFSETQ.

This clonotype has a count of ten or more. The V call is TRBV5-1, the J call TRBJ2-7, with a possible D match to TRBD1 (7 bases). The germline gives CDR1 SGHRS, CDR2 YFSETQ. The germline V and J ends were trimmed by 4 bases and 2 bases, with 19 bases remaining between them. CDR3 length: 16 residues. The CDR3 sequence is CASSPSSGRGAYEQYF. CDR3 sequence (DNA): TGCGCCAGCAGCCCCAGTTCCGGCAGGGGGGCCTACGAGCAGTACTTC.

This clonotype was observed many times. The chain couples TRBV20-1 to TRBJ2-1; D uncertain. The CDR3 sequence is 12 residues long. Trimming stripped 5 bases from V and 5 bases from J, with 10 bases between. CDR1 is DFQATT and CDR2 is SNEGSKA in the germline V gene (reference sequence). The chain's CDR3 is CSAWLRNNEQFF. In DNA form, the CDR3 reads TGCAGTGCTTGGCTGAGGAACAATGAGCAGTTCTTC.

The table lists this clonotype with a few counts. The chain has TRBV4-3 and TRBJ1-3; no reliable D call. The CDR3 has 18 amino acids. Trimming pared 0 bases from V and 4 bases from J, leaving 19 bases between. Germline-derived CDR1 and CDR2 are LGHNA and YSLEER. Here the CDR3 reads CASSQDLGQALVGNTIYF. Written as DNA, the CDR3 is TGCGCCAGCAGCCAAGATCTGGGCCAGGCTTTAGTCGGAAACACCATATATTTT.

This clonotype was picked up a small number of times. The chain is built from TRBV28 and TRBJ2-2; D is unresolved. Germline V lookup: CDR1 MDHEN, CDR2 SYDVKM. CDR3 size: 12 residues. V lost 6 bases and J lost 4, with 6 bases in between. CDR3 DNA: TGTGCCAGCAGCAAGACCACCGGGGAGCTGTTTTTT. Translating it yields CASSKTTGELFF.

This clonotype was counted only a few times. This sequence joins TRBV3-1 and TRBJ1-2; D is perhaps TRBD1 (5 bases). This CDR3 spans 14 amino acids. Germline CDR1 is LGHDT and CDR2 is YNNKEL (reference sequence). Trimming removed 1 base from V and 7 bases from J, with 13 bases in between. The CDR3 DNA sequence: TGTGCCAGCAGCCAAGTGGAACGCGGGGCTGGCTACACCTTC. Translation gives CASSQVERGAGYTF.

This clonotype showed up just a few times. The CDR3 here is CASSKIPGQGLSYEQYF. As DNA, the CDR3 is TGCGCCAGCAGCAAGATCCCGGGACAGGGACTCTCCTACGAGCAGTACTTC. The chain couples TRBV5-1 to TRBJ2-7, with 9 bases matching TRBD1. The CDR3 consists of 17 residues. With V trimmed by 4 bases and J by 0 bases, 11 bases remained unmatched. In germline, CDR1 is SGHRS, CDR2 YFSETQ.

This clonotype was counted between two and nine times. The CDR3: CASSLGRHSNTEAFF. Here the CDR3 DNA reads TGTGCCAGCAGCTTGGGACGACATTCGAACACTGAAGCTTTCTTT. The V and J genes are TRBV7-6 and TRBJ1-1; a possible D gene is TRBD1 (5 bases). Germline V gives CDR1 SGHVS, CDR2 FNYEAQ. V was shortened by 3 bases and J by 1 base, with 12 bases between the two germline ends. The CDR3 sequence is 15 residues long.

This clonotype was picked up many times. The V and J genes are TRBV27 and TRBJ1-2; D ambiguous. Germline assignment: CDR1 MNHEY and CDR2 SMNVEV (reference sequence). Trimming took off 7 bases at V and 4 bases at J, with 16 bases between the two ends. The CDR3 runs 14 residues. Here the CDR3 DNA reads TGTGCCAGCATCCATCCCCCGGCAGGCTATGGCTACACCTTC. Translated, it gives CASIHPPAGYGYTF.

With regard to this clonotype: Possible read error: a much larger clone is one base away. DNA for the CDR3: TGCAGTGCTAGTGCAGGGGGCCTGACCACTGAAGCTTTCTTT. It encodes CSASAGGLTTEAFF. The chain is built from TRBV20-1 and TRBJ1-1; 8 bases are shared with TRBD1. J gave up 4 bases and V 3 bases, and 7 bases lay outside the gene matches. CDR3 length: 14 amino acids. In germline, CDR1 is DFQATT, CDR2 SNEGSKA (reference sequence).

The J gene is TRBJ2-1, the V gene TRBV7-2, with a weak D call TRBD2 (5 bases). Germline CDR1 reads SGHTA; CDR2 reads FQGNSA. With 2 bases removed from V and 6 bases from J, the gap between germline ends came to 11 bases. The CDR3 is 14 amino acids. The CDR3 DNA follows: TGTGCCAGCAGCTTATACACCAGCGGCAATGAGCAGTTCTTC. It encodes CASSLYTSGNEQFF.

The chain combines TRBV6-1 with TRBJ2-5; 12 nucleotides agree with TRBD2. This CDR3 spans 15 amino acids. Per germline, CDR1 MNHNS and CDR2 SASEGT. Trimming at V came to 5 bases and at J to 4 bases, leaving 5 bases not matched to a gene. This CDR3 reads CASSPTSGGPETQYF. In DNA, the CDR3 is TGTGCCAGCAGTCCGACTAGCGGGGGACCAGAGACCCAGTACTTC.

Many counts were recorded for this clonotype. The genes are TRBV5-1 and TRBJ2-3, with TRBD1 matching 11 bases. CDR1 and CDR2 from the germline V gene are SGHRS and YFSETQ. Unmatched junction bases numbered 3, after V lost 4 bases and J lost 2 bases. The CDR3 covers 15 residues. The CDR3 region has the DNA TGCGCCAGCAGCACGGGACAGGGGGTCACAGATACGCAGTATTTT. Translation gives CASSTGQGVTDTQYF.